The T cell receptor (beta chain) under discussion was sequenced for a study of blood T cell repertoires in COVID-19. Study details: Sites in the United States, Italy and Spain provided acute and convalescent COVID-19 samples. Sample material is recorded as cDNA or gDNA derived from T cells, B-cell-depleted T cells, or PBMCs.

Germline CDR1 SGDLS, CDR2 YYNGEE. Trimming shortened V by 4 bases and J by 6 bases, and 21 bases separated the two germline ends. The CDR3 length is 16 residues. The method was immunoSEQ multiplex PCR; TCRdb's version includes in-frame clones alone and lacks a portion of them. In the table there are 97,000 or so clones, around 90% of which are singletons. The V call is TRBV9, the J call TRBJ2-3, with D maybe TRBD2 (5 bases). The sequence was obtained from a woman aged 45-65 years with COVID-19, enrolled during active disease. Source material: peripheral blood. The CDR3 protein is CASSRDYGGGGDTQYF. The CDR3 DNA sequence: TGTGCCAGCAGCCGCGACTATGGCGGAGGTGGTGATACGCAGTATTTT.